These T cell receptor beta chains were read from a single sample in a study of T-cell reconstitution after alpha-beta-depleted transplantation in children. TCRdb passed the PCR reads through MiXCR, listing each CDR3 protein once. The profile covers fewer than 350,000 distinct CDR3 sequences, with less than 9.5% appearing a single time and about 9.1% taken by the ten largest. The sequencing here drew on peripheral blood, taken 360 days after TCRalphabeta/CD19-depleted stem cell transplant. Source of these receptors: a female patient younger than 10 who had a stem cell transplant for Fanconi anemia, so the T cells may come from the graft donor. The CDR3 runs from the conserved cysteine through the conserved F or W.

>TRBJ1-1|TRBV6-5
CASSYIRGAWGEAFF
>TRBJ2-1|TRBV7-2
CASSPGYRYEQFF
>TRBJ1-5|TRBV12-3/TRBV12-4
CASSFETGPEGQPQHF
>TRBJ2-1|TRBV12-3/TRBV12-4
CASSSIKTGEAYNEQFF
>TRBJ2-1|TRBV12-3/TRBV12-4
CATLSAGGLNEQFF
>TRBJ1-4|TRBV12-3/TRBV12-4
CASGWGRQGAEKLFF
>TRBJ2-1|TRBV11-1
CASSGLAANEQFF
>TRBJ1-2|TRBV6-5
CASSYSTEQTRIYGYTF
>TRBJ2-7|TRBV20-1
CSAIPFRDYEQYF
>TRBJ2-7|TRBV3-1
CASSQRPGGGNYEQYF
>TRBJ2-2|TRBV12-3/TRBV12-4
CASNRNTGELFF
>TRBJ2-2|TRBV25-1
CASSARTGGNTGELFF
>TRBJ2-7|TRBV6-2/TRBV6-3
CASSRRRAATYEQYF